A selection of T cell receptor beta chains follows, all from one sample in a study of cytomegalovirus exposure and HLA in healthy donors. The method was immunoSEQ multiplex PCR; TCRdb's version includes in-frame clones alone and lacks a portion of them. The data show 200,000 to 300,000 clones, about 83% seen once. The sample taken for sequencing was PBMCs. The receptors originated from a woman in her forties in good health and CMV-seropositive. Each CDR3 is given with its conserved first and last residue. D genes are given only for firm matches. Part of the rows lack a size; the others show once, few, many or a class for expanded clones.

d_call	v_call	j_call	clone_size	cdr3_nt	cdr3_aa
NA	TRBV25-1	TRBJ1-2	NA	TGTGCCAGCAGTACCCAGGGGTATGGCTACACCTTC	CASSTQGYGYTF
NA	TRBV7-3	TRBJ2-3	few	TGTGCCAGCAGCTTAAGGGGGCGTATTGAGGGGGGCACAGATACGCAGTATTTT	CASSLRGRIEGGTDTQYF
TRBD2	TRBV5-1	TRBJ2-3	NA	TGCGCCAGCAGCCCCGGACTAGCGGGATTGACTAGCACAGATACGCAGTATTTT	CASSPGLAGLTSTDTQYF
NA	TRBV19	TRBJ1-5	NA	TGTGCCAGTAGTATGTGGCCTAATCAGCCCCAGCATTTT	CASSMWPNQPQHF
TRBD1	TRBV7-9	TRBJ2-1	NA	TGTGCCAGCAGCTTAGTTCTCAAGGGACAGGGATTGATTAACAATGAGCAGTTCTTC	CASSLVLKGQGLINNEQFF
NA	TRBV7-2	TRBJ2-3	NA	TGTGCCAGCCTATTCCGAGGAACAGATACGCAGTATTTT	CASLFRGTDTQYF
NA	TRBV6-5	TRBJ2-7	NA	TGTGCCAGCAGTGCGGGCCAACCCTACGAGCAGTACTTC	CASSAGQPYEQYF
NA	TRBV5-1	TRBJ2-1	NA	TGCGCCAGCAGCTTGGGGGCGGGATACAATGAGCAGTTCTTC	CASSLGAGYNEQFF
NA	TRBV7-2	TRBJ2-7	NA	TGTGCCAGCAGCTTAACTACTAGCCCCAAATACGAGCAGTACTTC	CASSLTTSPKYEQYF
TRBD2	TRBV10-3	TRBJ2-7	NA	TGTGCCATCAGACTAGCGGACGCCTACGAGCAGTACTTC	CAIRLADAYEQYF
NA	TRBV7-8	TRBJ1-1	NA	TGTGCCAGCAGCTTAAAGCGTGCCCTTCCAGCCACTGAAGCTTTCTTT	CASSLKRALPATEAFF
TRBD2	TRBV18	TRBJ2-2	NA	TGTGCCAGCTCGCGGACTAGCGGAGGAGGCTTTGGAACCGGGGAGCTGTTTTTT	CASSRTSGGGFGTGELFF
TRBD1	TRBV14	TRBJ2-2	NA	TGTGCCAGCAGCAAGGGACAGGGGATCACCGGGGAGCTGTTTTTT	CASSKGQGITGELFF
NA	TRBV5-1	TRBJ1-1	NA	TGCGCCAGCAGCTTGGTAGGAGAGAACACTGAAGCTTTCTTT	CASSLVGENTEAFF
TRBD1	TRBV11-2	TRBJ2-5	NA	TGTGCCAGCAGCGACTCGACAGGGTTCCAAGAGACCCAGTACTTC	CASSDSTGFQETQYF
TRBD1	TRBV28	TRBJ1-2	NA	TGTGCCAGCCAGACAGGGATTAGCGGCTACACCTTC	CASQTGISGYTF
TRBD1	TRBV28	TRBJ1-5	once	TGTGCCAGCAAACAGGGGGCTTTGGGCAATCAGCCCCAGCATTTT	CASKQGALGNQPQHF
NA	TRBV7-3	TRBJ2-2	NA	TGTGCCAGCAGCTACAGCGAGACAGTGAACACCGGGGAGCTGTTTTTT	CASSYSETVNTGELFF
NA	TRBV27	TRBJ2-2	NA	TGTGCCAGCACGCAGGGGAACACCGGGGAGCTGTTTTTT	CASTQGNTGELFF
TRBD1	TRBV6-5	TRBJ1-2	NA	TGTGCCAGCAGTTATACGGACAGGGGCGTGGGTGGCTACACCTTC	CASSYTDRGVGGYTF
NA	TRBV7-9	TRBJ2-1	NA	TGTGCCAGCAGCTTAGGGGGCCGTAATGAGCAGTTCTTC	CASSLGGRNEQFF
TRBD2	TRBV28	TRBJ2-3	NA	TGTGCCAGCAGTTTACGTACGGGACTAGCGGGAGGGCCTCGGTATACGCAGTATTTT	CASSLRTGLAGGPRYTQYF
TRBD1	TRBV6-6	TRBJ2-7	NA	TGTGCCAGCAGTTCCGGGACAGGGATAGACGAGCAGTACTTC	CASSSGTGIDEQYF
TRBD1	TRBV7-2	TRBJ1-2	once	TGTGCCAGCAGCCTAGGGGGCCAGGGCGGCTACACCTTC	CASSLGGQGGYTF
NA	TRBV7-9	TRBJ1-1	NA	TGTGCCAGCAGCTTTTGGCCCGGGGTTTCCCCTTCCGGGCAGGCTTTCTTT	CASSFWPGVSPSGQAFF
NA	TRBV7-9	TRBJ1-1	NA	TGTGCCAGCACCCGACAGGCAGAGAACACTGAAGCTTTCTTT	CASTRQAENTEAFF
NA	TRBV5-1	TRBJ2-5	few	TGCGCCAGCAGCCTGACTAGTTTGGAGACCCAGTACTTC	CASSLTSLETQYF
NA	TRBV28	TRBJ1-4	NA	TGTGCCAGCAGTTTAAGAGGCGAAAAACTGTTTTTT	CASSLRGEKLFF
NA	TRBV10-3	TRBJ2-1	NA	TGTGCCATCAAGGGGGTAGATTACAATGAGCAGTTCTTC	CAIKGVDYNEQFF
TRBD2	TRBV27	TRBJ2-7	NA	TGTGCCAGCAGTCACGGCGGGGGGGCGTACGAGCAGTACTTC	CASSHGGGAYEQYF
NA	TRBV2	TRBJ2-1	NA	TGTGCCAGCACTCCCTACAATGAGCAGTTCTTC	CASTPYNEQFF
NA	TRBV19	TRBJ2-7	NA	TGTGCCAGTAGTATTGCGGAAGGGGCAAGTGAGCAGTACTTC	CASSIAEGASEQYF
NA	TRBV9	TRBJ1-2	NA	TGTGCCAGCAGCTCAAGAGGGGAGGGGCAGGAAAACTATGGCTACACCTTC	CASSSRGEGQENYGYTF
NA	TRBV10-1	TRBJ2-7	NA	TGCGCCGGGAGGGGGGGCTGCCACGAGCAGTACTTC	CAGRGGCHEQYF
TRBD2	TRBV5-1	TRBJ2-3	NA	TGCGCCAGCAGCCTGGGACTAGCGGGAGGGCCCACAGATACGCAGTATTTT	CASSLGLAGGPTDTQYF
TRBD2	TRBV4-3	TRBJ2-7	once	TGCGCCAGCAGCCAAGCTAGCGGGAGTATGTACGAGCAGTACTTC	CASSQASGSMYEQYF
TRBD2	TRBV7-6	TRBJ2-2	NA	TGTGCCAGCAGCTGGACCGGGACTAGCGTCTCCGGGGAGCTGTTTTTT	CASSWTGTSVSGELFF
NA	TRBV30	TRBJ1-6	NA	TGTGCCTGGAGTTGGGAGGGGACCTATAATTCACCCCTCCACTTT	CAWSWEGTYNSPLHF
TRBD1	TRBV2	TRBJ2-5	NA	TGTGCCAGCAGTACGGACAGGGGCATACAAGAGACCCAGTACTTC	CASSTDRGIQETQYF
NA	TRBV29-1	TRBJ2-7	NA	TGCAGCGTTGGGAGAAACAGTGGAGCGGGCGAGCAGTACTTC	CSVGRNSGAGEQYF
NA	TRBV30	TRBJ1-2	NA	TGTGCCTGGAGTGTCGGGAGGGGGGATGGCTACACCTTC	CAWSVGRGDGYTF
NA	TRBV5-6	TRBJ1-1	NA	TGTGCCAGCAGCACACCCCGAGAAGCTTTCTTT	CASSTPREAFF
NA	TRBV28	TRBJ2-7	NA	TGTGCCAGCAGTTCCAGGGACGAGCAGTACTTC	CASSSRDEQYF
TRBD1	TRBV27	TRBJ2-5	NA	TGTGCCAGCAGTTTATCGGCAGGGGGCGCGAACCAGTACTTC	CASSLSAGGANQYF
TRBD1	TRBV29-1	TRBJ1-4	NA	TGCAGCGTCCTCGGGACAGGGAATGAAAAACTGTTTTTT	CSVLGTGNEKLFF
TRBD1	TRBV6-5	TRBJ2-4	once	TGTGCCAGCAGTTGGGACAAGGGGGCCAAAAACAGTCAGTACTTC	CASSWDKGAKNSQYF
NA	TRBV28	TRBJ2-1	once	TGTGCCAGCAGCCCGGACAGCTCCTACAATGAGCAGTTCTTC	CASSPDSSYNEQFF
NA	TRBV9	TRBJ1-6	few	TGTGCCAGCAGCGTAGGTGGGCTTGGTAATTCACCCCTCCACTTT	CASSVGGLGNSPLHF
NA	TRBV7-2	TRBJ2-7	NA	TGTGCCAGCAGCGAGTCCCCGGGGTACGAGCAGTACTTC	CASSESPGYEQYF
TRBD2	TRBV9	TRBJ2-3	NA	TGTGCCAGCAGCGTAGGGGCTAGCGGGAGAATCACAGATACGCAGTATTTT	CASSVGASGRITDTQYF
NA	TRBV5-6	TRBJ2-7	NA	TGTGCCAGCAGCTTGCTTAACAGGGACCACGAGCAGTACTTC	CASSLLNRDHEQYF
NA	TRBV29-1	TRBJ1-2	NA	TGCAGCGTTGAAGGGGGGGGACTCGTTGACTATGGCTACACCTTC	CSVEGGGLVDYGYTF
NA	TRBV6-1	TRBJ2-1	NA	TGTGCCAGCAGTGAAGCGTGGAGGATAGGTCTTATCGATGAGCAGTTCTTC	CASSEAWRIGLIDEQFF
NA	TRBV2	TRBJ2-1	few	TGTGCCAGCAGTGAACGGCTAGCTACGGACAATGAGCAGTTCTTC	CASSERLATDNEQFF
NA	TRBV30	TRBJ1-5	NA	TGTGCCTGGGGGGGCGATCAGCCCCAGCATTTT	CAWGGDQPQHF
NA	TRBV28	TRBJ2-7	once	TGTGCCAGCAGTCCTACCTCCATCCTCTACGAGCAGTACTTC	CASSPTSILYEQYF
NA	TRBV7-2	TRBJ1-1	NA	TGTGCCAGCAGCTCCGGGATGAACACTGAAGCTTTCTTT	CASSSGMNTEAFF